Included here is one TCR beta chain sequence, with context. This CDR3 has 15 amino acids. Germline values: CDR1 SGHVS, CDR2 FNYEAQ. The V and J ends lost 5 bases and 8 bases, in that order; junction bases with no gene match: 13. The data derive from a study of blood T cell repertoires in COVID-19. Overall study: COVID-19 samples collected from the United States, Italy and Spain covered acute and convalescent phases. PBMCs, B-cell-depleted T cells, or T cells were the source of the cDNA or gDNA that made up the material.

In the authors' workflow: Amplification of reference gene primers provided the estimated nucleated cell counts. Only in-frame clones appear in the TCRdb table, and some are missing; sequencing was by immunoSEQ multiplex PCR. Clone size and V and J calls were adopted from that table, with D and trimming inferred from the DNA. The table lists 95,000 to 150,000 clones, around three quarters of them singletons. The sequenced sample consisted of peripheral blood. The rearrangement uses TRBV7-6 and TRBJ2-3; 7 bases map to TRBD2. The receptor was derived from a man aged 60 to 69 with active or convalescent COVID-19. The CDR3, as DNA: TGTGCCAGCAGCCTTTTTGCGGGAGTGGGGGGTACGCAGTATTTT. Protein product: CASSLFAGVGGTQYF. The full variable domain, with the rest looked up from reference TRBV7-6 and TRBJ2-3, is GAGVSQSPRYKVTKRGQDVALRCDPISGHVSLYWYRQALGQGPEFLTYFNYEAQQDKSGLPNDRFSAERPEGSISTLTIQRTEQRDSAMYRCASSLFAGVGGTQYFGPGTRLTVL.